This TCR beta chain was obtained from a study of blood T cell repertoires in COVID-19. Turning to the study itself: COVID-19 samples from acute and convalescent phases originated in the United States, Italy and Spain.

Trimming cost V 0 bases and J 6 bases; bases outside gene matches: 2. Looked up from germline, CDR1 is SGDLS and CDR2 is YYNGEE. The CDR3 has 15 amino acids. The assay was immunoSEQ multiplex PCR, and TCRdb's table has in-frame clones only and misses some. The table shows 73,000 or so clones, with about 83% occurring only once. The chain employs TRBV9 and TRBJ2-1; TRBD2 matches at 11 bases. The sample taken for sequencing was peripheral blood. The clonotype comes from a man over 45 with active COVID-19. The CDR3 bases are TGTGCCAGCAGCGTAGTTAGCGGGGGGGGCAATGAGCAGTTCTTC. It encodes CASSVVSGGGNEQFF.